This TCR beta chain was profiled in a study of control samples from healthy donors and cancer patients. Germline CDR1 reads MNHEY; CDR2 reads SMNVEV (reference sequence). The CDR3 sequence is 13 residues long. With 3 bases removed from V and 7 bases from J, the gap between germline ends came to 9 bases. Clones were read by immunoSEQ multiplex PCR, and TCRdb kept only the in-frame ones, dropping some. The sample contains about 130,000 clones, approximately 90% of which appear only once. The chain uses TRBV27 and TRBJ1-4; no definite D call. The TCR was taken from a man between 18 and 35 years old in good health. The material sequenced was blood. The DNA of the CDR3 is TGTGCCAGCAGTTTGGCTAAGGGTGAAAAACTGTTTTTT. This codes for CASSLAKGEKLFF. Full variable domain (missing parts from reference TRBV27 and TRBJ1-4): EAQVTQNPRYLITVTGKKLTVTCSQNMNHEYMSWYRQDPGLGLRQIYYSMNVEVTDKGDVPEGYKVSRKEKRNFPLILESPSPNQTSLYFCASSLAKGEKLFFGSGTQLSVL.